This T cell receptor beta chain was documented in a study of blood T cells in healthy people across ages. Findings of the study overall: Per million T cells, TCR beta diversity dropped about linearly as age rose. Changes in expanded clonotypes were possibly confounded, as the CMV status of donors was unknown.

CDR3 size: 15 residues. Per germline, CDR1 SGHTA and CDR2 FQGNSA. A sample-barcoded 5' primer and a J-beta primer mix were used in a second PCR of roughly 7 to 11 cycles. TCRdb re-analysed the 5' RACE reads in MiXCR, keeping a single row per CDR3 protein. Altogether roughly 800,000 distinct CDR3 sequences are present, 58% being singletons, with the ten largest covering about 20%. Isolation per sample recovered at least 6.5 million PBMCs. Remarks on this clonotype: Its antigen is unidentified. One junction end does not reproduce the germline sequence, and a read error may be involved.

Sequencing was carried out using blood. The receptor's source is a young man in good health. This chain joins TRBV7-2 and TRBJ2-1, with 7 nucleotides matching TRBD2. CDR3 loop: CASSLEAGARNEQFF. The CDR3 nucleotides are TGCGCCAGCAGCTTAGAGGCGGGAGCGAGAAATGAGCAGTTCTTC.